The 18 T cell receptor beta chains below come from one sample, sequenced in a study of early T cells in non-severe SARS-CoV-2 infection. TCRdb ran MiXCR on the 5' RACE reads and lists one entry per CDR3 protein. This table holds fewer than 120,000 distinct CDR3 sequences, roughly 12% found once. The starting material was whole blood, obtained at baseline. These receptors were obtained from an adult who was a healthcare worker with PCR-confirmed SARS-CoV-2 infection or an uninfected control (not recorded which).

This clonotype was observed a few times. This sequence joins TRBV29-1 and TRBJ2-2; D tentatively reads TRBD1 or TRBD2 (6 bases each). The V and J ends lost 5 bases and 4 bases respectively, with 11 bases between them. Germline CDR1 reads SQVTM; CDR2 reads ANQGSEA. The CDR3 contains 13 residues. The CDR3 here is CSVRGRSTGELFF. The CDR3 nucleotides read TGCAGCGTTAGGGGGAGGAGCACCGGGGAGCTGTTTTTT.

This clonotype was observed a handful of times. J is TRBJ1-6 and V is TRBV5-1; 9 bases are a match to TRBD1. The CDR3 has 15 residues. The J segment lost 9 bases and the V segment lost 4 bases, leaving 8 bases of the junction unmatched. Per germline, CDR1 SGHRS and CDR2 YFSETQ. CDR3 amino acids: CASSPMDRGFSPLHF. The CDR3 nucleotides read TGCGCCAGCAGCCCCATGGACAGGGGATTTTCACCCCTCCACTTT.

This clonotype was observed at least ten times. The gene calls are TRBV20-1 and TRBJ2-3; tentatively, D is TRBD1 (5 bases). Germline CDR1 is DFQATT and CDR2 is SNEGSKA (reference sequence). The ends were cut back, 5 bases at V and 0 bases at J, with 9 bases in the middle. The length of the CDR3 is 13 residues. CDR3 DNA sequence: TGCAGTGCTCAGGGTAGGAGCACAGATACGCAGTATTTT. Translating gives CSAQGRSTDTQYF.

In its sample, this clonotype was seen a few times. The chain carries TRBV5-6 and TRBJ2-6; D is unresolved. Germline V gene lookup returns CDR1 SGHDT and CDR2 YYEEEE. The CDR3 runs to 17 residues. V lost 1 base and J lost 0, with 11 bases in between. The CDR3 is CASSLIKESSGANVLTF. The CDR3, as DNA: TGTGCCAGCAGCTTGATCAAGGAGAGCTCTGGGGCCAACGTCCTGACTTTC.

This clonotype was seen at least ten times. The CDR3 DNA sequence: TGCGCCAGCAGCTTGGGGACAGGGGTGGTTGGCTACACCTTC. Translating gives CASSLGTGVVGYTF. The chain employs TRBV5-1 and TRBJ1-2; 9 bases align to TRBD1. The CDR3 totals 14 residues. V lost 0 bases and J lost 7; bases outside the gene matches: 4. The V gene's germline CDR1 is SGHRS and CDR2 YFSETQ.

This clonotype was seen many times. The gene calls are TRBV27 and TRBJ1-1; the D gene is possibly TRBD1 (6 bases). This CDR3 is 13 amino acids long. Germline assignment: CDR1 MNHEY and CDR2 SMNVEV (reference sequence). V lost 5 bases and J 10 bases, leaving 17 bases between the germline ends. The CDR3 here is CASSPTRGLRAFF. In nucleotides, the CDR3 is TGTGCCAGCAGTCCTACCAGGGGCCTTCGAGCTTTCTTT.

This clonotype was found a few times. The chain employs TRBV7-2 and TRBJ1-2, with D unresolved. Germline-derived CDR1 and CDR2 are SGHTA and FQGNSA. V gave up 2 bases and J gave up 11 bases, with 18 bases separating them. The CDR3 runs 14 residues. CDR3 residues: CASSLIPRTEGYTF. For the CDR3, the DNA is TGTGCCAGCAGCTTAATCCCGAGGACTGAAGGATACACCTTC.

The V and J genes are TRBV5-1 and TRBJ2-2, with no clear D. The CDR3 length is 14 residues. The V gene lost 0 bases and the J gene lost 6 bases, with 9 bases spanning the gap. CDR1 is SGHRS and CDR2 is YFSETQ in the germline V gene. CDR3 bases: TGCGCCAGCAGCTTGGAAGCATGGGCCGGGGAGCTGTTTTTT. This translates into CASSLEAWAGELFF.

CDR3 sequence: CASRLNSYNEQFF. CDR3 nucleotide sequence: TGCGCCAGCAGATTGAACTCCTACAATGAGCAGTTCTTC. This chain uses TRBV5-1 with TRBJ2-1, with D unclear. Trimming shortened V by 5 bases and J by 0 bases, and 6 bases separated the two germline ends. This CDR3 is built from 13 residues. In germline, CDR1 is SGHRS, CDR2 YFSETQ.

Concerning this clonotype: At one end, the junction sequence differs from germline, possibly due to a read error. The rearrangement uses TRBV12-3 or TRBV12-4 and TRBJ1-1; 8 nucleotides agree with TRBD1. This CDR3 contains 13 residues. Written as DNA, the CDR3 is TGTGCCAGCAGCGCAGGGGGCAGGACTGAAGCTTCCTTT. This gives the protein CASSAGGRTEASF.

This clonotype has more than one count but fewer than ten. J is TRBJ2-3 and V is TRBV7-9; 12 bases line up with TRBD1. The CDR3 is 17 amino acids. The V gene's germline CDR1 is SEHNR and CDR2 FQNEAQ (reference sequence). V lost 5 bases and J lost 3; bases outside the gene matches: 9. The CDR3 coding sequence is TGTGCCAGCAGCGGGGGACAGGGGGCGAGTATTACAGATACGCAGTATTTT. Residues: CASSGGQGASITDTQYF. Supplemented by reference TRBV7-9 and TRBJ2-3, the full variable domain reads DTGVSQNPRHKITKRGQNVTFRCDPISEHNRLYWYRQTLGQGPEFLTYFQNEAQLEKSRLLSDRFSAERPKGSFSTLEIQRTEQGDSAMYLCASSGGQGASITDTQYFGPGTRLTVL.

This clonotype came up many times. This sequence joins TRBV7-2 and TRBJ2-1, with D perhaps matching TRBD1 or TRBD2 (6 bases each). Germline lookup yields CDR1 SGHTA and CDR2 FQGNSA. V was trimmed by 1 base and J by 0 bases, leaving 10 bases between them. This CDR3 has 16 residues. This CDR3 is CASSLVGGGSYNEQFF. CDR3 in DNA: TGTGCCAGCAGCTTAGTAGGAGGGGGCTCCTACAATGAGCAGTTCTTC.

The genes are TRBV6-6 and TRBJ1-4; the D is unclear. The CDR3 is 14 amino acids. Trimming stripped 4 bases from V and 5 bases from J, with 11 bases between. Germline-derived CDR1 and CDR2 are MNHNY and SVGAGI (reference sequence). The CDR3 DNA sequence: TGTGCCAGCAGTTCAAAGGGAGGGAATGAAAAACTGTTTTTT. Translation gives CASSSKGGNEKLFF.

The chain joins TRBV10-3 to TRBJ1-2; D might be TRBD1 (6 bases). This CDR3 has 15 residues. Trimming removed 8 bases at V and 0 bases at J, with 16 bases between. The germline V gene encodes CDR1 ENHRY and CDR2 SYGVKD. The CDR3 spells CAIQAPRGPNYGYTF. The CDR3, as DNA: TGTGCCATCCAGGCCCCCAGGGGCCCTAACTATGGCTACACCTTC.

The gene calls are TRBV29-1 and TRBJ2-5; no clear D gene. The CDR3 spans 13 residues. CDR1 and CDR2 from the germline V gene are SQVTM and ANQGSEA. The V end lost 7 bases, the J end lost 5 bases, and 17 bases lay between the germline ends. The CDR3 sequence is CSAEDGSTETQYF. CDR3 sequence (DNA): TGCAGCGCCGAAGATGGCAGCACGGAGACCCAGTACTTC.

V usage is TRBV6-4 and J usage is TRBJ2-6; D ambiguous. V dropped 7 bases and J dropped 2 bases, with 9 bases sitting between them. The CDR3 extends over 14 amino acids. Per the germline V gene, CDR1 is MRHNA and CDR2 is SNTAGT. The CDR3 DNA follows: TGTGCCAGCAAGGTGACCGCTGGGGCCAACGTCCTGACTTTC. Translated, it gives CASKVTAGANVLTF.

In this sample, this clonotype turned up a few times. At one end the junction does not follow the germline gene, possibly because of a read error. This chain connects TRBV28 to TRBJ2-7; TRBD1 matches 8 bases. The germline gives CDR1 MDHEN, CDR2 SYDVKM. The length of the CDR3 is 13 residues. This CDR3 is CASSPPDRDEQGF. CDR3 DNA sequence: TGTGCCAGCAGTCCCCCGGACAGGGACGAGCAGGGCTTC.

This clonotype was counted only a few times. The V gene is TRBV5-1, the J gene TRBJ2-3; D call uncertain. CDR1 is SGHRS and CDR2 is YFSETQ in the germline V gene. The CDR3 consists of 16 residues. V was pared by 0 bases and J by 1 base, with 12 bases between. CDR3 DNA sequence: TGCGCCAGCAGCTTGGTCTCTACTGTGGGCACAGATACGCAGTATTTT. Its translation: CASSLVSTVGTDTQYF.